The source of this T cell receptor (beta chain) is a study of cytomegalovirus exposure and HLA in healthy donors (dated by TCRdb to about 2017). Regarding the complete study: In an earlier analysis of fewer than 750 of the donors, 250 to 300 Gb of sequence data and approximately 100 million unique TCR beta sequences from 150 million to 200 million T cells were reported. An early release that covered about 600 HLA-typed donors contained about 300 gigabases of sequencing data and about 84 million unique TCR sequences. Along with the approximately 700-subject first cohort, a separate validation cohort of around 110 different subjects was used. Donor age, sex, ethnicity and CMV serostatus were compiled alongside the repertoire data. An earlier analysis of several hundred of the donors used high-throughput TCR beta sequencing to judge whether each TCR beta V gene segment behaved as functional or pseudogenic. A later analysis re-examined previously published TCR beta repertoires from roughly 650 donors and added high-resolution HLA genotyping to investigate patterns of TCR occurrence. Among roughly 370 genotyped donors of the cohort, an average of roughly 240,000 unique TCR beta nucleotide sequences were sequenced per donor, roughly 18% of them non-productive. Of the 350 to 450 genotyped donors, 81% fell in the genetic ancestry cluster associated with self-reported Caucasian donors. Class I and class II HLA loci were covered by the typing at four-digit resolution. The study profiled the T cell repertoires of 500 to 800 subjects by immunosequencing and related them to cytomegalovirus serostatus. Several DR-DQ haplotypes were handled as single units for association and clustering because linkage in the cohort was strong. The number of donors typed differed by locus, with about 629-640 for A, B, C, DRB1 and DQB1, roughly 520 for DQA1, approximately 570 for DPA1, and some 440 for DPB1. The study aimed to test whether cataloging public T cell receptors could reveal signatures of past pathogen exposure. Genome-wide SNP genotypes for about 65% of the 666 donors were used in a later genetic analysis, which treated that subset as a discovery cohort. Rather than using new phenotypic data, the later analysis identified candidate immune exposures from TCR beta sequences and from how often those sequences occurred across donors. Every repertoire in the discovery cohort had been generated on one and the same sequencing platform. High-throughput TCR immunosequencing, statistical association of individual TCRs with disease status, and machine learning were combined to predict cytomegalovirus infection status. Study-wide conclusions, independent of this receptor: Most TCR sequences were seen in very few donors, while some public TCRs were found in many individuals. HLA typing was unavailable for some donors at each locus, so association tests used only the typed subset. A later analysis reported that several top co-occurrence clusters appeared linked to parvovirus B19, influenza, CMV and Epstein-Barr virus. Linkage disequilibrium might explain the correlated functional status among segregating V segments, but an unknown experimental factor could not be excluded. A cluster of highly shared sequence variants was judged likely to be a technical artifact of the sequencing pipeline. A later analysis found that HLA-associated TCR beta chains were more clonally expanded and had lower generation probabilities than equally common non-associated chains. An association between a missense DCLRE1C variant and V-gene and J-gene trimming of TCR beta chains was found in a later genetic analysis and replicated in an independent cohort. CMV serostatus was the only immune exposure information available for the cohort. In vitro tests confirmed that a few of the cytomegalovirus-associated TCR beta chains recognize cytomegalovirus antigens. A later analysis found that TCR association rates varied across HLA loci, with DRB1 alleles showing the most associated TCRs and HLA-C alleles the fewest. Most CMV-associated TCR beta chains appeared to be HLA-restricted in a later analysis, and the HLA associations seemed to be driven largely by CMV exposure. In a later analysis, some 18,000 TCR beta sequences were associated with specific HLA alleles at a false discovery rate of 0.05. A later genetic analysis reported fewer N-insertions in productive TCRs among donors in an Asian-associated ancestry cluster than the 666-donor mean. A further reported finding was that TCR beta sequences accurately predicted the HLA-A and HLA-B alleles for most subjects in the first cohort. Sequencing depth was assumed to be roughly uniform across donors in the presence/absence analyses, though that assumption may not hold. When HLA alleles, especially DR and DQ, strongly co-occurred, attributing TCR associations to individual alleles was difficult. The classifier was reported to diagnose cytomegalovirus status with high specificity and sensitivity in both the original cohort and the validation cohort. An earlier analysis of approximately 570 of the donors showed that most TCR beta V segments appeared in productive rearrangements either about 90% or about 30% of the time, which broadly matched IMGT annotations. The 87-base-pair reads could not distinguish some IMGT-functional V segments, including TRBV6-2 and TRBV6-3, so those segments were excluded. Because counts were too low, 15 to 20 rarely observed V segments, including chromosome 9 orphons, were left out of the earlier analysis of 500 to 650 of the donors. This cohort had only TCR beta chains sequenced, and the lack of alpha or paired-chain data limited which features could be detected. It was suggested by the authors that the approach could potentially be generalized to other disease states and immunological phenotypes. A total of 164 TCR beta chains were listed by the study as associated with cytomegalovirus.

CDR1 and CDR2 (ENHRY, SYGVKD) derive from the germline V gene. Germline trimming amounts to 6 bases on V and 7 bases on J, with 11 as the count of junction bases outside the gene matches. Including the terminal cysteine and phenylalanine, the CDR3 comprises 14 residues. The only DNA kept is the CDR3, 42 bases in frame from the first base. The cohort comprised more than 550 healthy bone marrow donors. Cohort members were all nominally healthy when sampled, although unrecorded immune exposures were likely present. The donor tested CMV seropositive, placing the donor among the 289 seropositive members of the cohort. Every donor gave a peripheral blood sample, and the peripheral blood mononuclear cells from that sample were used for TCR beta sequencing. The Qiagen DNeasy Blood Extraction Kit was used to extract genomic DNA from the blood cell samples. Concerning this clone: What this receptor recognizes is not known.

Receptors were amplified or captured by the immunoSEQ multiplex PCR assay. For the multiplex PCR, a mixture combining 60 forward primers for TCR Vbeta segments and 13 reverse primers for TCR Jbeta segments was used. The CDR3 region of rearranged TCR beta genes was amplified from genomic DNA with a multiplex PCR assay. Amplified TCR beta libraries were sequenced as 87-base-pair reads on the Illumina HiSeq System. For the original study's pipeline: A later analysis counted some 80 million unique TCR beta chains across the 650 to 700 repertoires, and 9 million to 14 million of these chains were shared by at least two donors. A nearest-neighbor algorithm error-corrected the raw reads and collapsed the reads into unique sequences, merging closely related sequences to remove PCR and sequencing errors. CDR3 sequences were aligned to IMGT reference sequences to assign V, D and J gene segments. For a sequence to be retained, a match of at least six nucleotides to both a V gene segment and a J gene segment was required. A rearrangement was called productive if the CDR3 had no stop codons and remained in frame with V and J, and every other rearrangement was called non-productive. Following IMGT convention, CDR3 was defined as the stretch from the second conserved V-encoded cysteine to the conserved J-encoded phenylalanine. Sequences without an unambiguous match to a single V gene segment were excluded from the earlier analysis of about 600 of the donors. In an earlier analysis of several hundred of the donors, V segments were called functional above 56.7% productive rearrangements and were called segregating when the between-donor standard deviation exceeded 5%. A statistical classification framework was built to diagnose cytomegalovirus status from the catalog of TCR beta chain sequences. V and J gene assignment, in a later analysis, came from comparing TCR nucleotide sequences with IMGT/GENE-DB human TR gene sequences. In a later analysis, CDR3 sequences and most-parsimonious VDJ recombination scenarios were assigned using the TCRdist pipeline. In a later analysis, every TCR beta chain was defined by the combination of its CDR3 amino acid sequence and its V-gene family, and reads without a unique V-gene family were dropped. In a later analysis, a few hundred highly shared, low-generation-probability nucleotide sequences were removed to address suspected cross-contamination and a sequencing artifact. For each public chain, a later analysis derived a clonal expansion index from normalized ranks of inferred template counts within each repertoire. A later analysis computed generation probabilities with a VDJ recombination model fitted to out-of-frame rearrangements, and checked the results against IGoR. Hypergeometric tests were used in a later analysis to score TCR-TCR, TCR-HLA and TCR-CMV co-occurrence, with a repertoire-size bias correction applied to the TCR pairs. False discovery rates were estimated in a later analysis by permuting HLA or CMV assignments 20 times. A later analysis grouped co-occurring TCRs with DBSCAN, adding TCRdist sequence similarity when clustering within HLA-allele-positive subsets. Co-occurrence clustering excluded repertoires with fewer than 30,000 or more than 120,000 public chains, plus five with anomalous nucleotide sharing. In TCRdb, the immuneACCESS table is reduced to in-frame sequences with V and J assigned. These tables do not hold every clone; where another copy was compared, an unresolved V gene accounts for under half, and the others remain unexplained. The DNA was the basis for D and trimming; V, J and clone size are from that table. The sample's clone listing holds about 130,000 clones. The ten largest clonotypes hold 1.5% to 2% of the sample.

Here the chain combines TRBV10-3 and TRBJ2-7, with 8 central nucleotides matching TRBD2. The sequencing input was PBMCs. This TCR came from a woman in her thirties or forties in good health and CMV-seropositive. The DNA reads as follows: TGTGCCATCAGGGAGCGGCCAACGGGGGGGGAGCAGTACTTC. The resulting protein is CAIRERPTGGEQYF.